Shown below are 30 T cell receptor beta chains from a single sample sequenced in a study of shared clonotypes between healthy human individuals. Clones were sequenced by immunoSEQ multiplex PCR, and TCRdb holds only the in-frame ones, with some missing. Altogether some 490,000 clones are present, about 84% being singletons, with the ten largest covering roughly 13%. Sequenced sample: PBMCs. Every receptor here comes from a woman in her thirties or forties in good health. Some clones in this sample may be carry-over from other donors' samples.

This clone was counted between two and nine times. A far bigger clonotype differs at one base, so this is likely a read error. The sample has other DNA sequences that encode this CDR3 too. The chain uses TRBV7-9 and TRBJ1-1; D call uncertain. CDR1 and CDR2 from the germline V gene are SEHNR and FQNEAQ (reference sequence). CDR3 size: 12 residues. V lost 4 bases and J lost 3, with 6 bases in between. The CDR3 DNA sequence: TGTGCCAGCAGCTCTGTAGACACTGAAGCTTTCTTT. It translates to CASSSVDTEAFF.

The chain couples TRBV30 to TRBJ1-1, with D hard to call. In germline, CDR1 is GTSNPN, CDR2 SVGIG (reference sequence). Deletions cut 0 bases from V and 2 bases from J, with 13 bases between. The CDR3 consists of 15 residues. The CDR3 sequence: CAWSVLVRANTEAFF. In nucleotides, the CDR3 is TGTGCCTGGAGTGTACTGGTAAGGGCCAACACTGAAGCTTTCTTT.

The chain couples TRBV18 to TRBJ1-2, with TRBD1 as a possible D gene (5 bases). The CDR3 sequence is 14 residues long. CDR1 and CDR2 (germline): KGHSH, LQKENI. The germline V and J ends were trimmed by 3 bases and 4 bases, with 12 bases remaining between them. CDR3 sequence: CASSPKTESYGYTF. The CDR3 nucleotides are TGTGCCAGCTCACCGAAGACAGAAAGCTATGGCTACACCTTC.

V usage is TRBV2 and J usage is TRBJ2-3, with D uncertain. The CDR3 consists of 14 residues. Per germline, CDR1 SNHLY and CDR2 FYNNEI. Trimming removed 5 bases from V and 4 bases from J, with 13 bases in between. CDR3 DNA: TGTGCCAGCAGTCTTAGCTGGTTCCCAGATACGCAGTATTTT. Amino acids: CASSLSWFPDTQYF.

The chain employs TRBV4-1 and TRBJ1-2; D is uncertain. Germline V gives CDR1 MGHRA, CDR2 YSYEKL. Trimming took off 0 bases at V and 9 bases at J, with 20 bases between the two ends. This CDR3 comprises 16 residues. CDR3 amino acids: CASSQEHLVSDYCYTF. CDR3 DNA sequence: TGCGCCAGCAGCCAAGAACATCTGGTATCGGATTATTGCTACACCTTC.

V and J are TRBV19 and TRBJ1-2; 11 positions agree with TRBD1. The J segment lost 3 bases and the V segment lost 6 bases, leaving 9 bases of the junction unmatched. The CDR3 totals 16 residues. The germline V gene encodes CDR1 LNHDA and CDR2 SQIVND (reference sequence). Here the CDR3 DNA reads TGTGCCAGTAGCCAATCTGGGACAGGGGGGGACTATGGCTACACCTTC. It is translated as CASSQSGTGGDYGYTF.

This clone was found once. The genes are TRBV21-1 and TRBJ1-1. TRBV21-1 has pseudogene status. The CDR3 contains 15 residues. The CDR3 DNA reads TGTGCCAGCAGCAAAGAAAAGGGTTCGAACACTGAAGCTTTCTTT. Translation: CASSKEKGSNTEAFF.

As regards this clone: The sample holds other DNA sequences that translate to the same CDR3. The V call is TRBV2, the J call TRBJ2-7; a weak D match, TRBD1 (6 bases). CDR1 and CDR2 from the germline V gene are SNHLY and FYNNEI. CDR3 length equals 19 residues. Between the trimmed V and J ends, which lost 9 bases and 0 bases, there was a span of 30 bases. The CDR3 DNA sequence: TGTGCCAGTAGACCGGGGCAGGGGTTTGATTGGCTGACCTCCTACGAGCAGTACTTC. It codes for CASRPGQGFDWLTSYEQYF.

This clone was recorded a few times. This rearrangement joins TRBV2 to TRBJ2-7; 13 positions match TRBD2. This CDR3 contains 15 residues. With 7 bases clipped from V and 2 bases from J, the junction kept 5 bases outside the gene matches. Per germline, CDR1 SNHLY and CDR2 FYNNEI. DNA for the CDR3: TGTGCCAGCAAGGAACTAGCGGGAGGGCCCTACGAGCAGTACTTC. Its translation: CASKELAGGPYEQYF.

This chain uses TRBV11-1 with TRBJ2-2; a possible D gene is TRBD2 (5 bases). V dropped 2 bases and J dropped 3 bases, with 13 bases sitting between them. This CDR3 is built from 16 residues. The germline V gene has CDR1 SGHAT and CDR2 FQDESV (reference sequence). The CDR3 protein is CASSLSGSSYTGELFF. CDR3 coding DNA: TGTGCCAGCAGCTTATCGGGGTCATCCTACACCGGGGAGCTGTTTTTT.

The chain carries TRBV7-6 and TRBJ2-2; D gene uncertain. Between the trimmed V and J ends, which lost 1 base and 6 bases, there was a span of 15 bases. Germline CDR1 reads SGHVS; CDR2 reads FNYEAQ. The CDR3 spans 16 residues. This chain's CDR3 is CASSLGLGLGSGELFF. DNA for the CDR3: TGTGCCAGCAGCTTAGGCCTCGGGTTGGGTTCCGGGGAGCTGTTTTTT. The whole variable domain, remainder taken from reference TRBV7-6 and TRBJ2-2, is GAGVSQSPRYKVTKRGQDVALRCDPISGHVSLYWYRQALGQGPEFLTYFNYEAQQDKSGLPNDRFSAERPEGSISTLTIQRTEQRDSAMYRCASSLGLGLGSGELFFGEGSRLTVL.

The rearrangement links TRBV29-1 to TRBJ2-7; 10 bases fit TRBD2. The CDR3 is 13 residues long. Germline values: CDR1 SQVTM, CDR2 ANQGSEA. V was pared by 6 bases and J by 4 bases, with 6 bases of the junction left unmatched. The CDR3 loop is CSVASGRGYEQYF. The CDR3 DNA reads TGCAGCGTAGCAAGCGGGAGGGGGTACGAGCAGTACTTC.

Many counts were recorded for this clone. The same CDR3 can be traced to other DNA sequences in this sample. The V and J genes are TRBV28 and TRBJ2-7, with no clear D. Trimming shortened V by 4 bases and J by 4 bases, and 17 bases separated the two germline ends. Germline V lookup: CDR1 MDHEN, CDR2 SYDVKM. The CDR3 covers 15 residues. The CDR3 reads CASSSDGLRPYEQYF. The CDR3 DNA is TGTGCCAGCAGTTCCGACGGGCTTAGGCCTTACGAGCAGTACTTC.

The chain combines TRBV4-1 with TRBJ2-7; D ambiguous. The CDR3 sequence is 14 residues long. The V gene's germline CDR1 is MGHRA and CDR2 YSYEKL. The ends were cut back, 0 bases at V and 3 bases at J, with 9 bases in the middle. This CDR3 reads CASSQDQVLYEQYF. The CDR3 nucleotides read TGCGCCAGCAGCCAAGATCAGGTCCTCTACGAGCAGTACTTC.

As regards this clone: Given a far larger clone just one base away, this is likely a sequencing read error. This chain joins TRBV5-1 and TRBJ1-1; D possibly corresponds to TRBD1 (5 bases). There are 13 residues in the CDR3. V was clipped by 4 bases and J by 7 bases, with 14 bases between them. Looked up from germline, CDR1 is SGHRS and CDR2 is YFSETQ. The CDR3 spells CASSADTYIEAFF. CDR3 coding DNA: TGCGCCAGCAGCGCGGACACGTACATTGAAGCTTTCTTT.

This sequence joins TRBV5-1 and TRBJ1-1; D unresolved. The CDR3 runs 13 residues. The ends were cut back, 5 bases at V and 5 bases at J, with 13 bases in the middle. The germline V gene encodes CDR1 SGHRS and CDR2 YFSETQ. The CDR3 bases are TGCGCCAGCAGGGCGGGAGAATGGACTGAAGCTTTCTTT. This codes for CASRAGEWTEAFF.

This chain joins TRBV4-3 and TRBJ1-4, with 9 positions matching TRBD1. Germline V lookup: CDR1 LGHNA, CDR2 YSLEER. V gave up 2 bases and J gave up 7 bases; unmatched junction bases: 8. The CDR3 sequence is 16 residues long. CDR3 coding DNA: TGCGCCAGCAGCCAAACAACCGGGACAGGGTTTGAAAAACTGTTTTTT. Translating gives CASSQTTGTGFEKLFF.

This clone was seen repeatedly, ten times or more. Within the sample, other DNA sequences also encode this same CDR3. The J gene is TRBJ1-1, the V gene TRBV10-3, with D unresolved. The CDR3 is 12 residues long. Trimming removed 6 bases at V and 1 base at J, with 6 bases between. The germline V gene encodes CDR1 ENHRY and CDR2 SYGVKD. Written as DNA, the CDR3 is TGTGCCATCAGCACTGGGAACACTGAAGCTTTCTTT. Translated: CAISTGNTEAFF.

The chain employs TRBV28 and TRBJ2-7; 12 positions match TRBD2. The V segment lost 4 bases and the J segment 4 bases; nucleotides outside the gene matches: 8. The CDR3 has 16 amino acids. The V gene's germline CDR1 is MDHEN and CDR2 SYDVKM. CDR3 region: CASSSYASGRVYEQYF. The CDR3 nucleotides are TGTGCCAGCAGTTCCTATGCTAGCGGGAGGGTGTACGAGCAGTACTTC.

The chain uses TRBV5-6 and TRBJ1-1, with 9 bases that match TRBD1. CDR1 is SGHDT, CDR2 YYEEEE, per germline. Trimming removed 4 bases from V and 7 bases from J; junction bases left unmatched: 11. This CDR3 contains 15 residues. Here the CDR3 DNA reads TGTGCCAGCAGCGCTACCGGGACAGGGAAAATTGAAGCTTTCTTT. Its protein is CASSATGTGKIEAFF. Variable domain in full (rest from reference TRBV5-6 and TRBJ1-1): DAGVTQSPTHLIKTRGQQVTLRCSPKSGHDTVSWYQQALGQGPQFIFQYYEEEERQRGNFPDRFSGHQFPNYSSELNVNALLLGDSALYLCASSATGTGKIEAFFGQGTRLTVV.

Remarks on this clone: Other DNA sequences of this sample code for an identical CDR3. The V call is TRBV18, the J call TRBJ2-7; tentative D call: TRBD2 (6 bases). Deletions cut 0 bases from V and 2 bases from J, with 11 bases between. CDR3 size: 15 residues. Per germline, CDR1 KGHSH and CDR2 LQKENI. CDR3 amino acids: CASSPPSGSTYEQYF. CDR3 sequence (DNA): TGTGCCAGCTCACCACCGAGCGGGTCAACCTACGAGCAGTACTTC.

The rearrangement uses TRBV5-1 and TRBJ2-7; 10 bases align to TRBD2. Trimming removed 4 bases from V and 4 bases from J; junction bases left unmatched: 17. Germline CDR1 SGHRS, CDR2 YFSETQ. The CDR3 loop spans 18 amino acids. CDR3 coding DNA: TGCGCCAGCAGCCGCGGGGGAGCGGGAGGGCCTAAGGAATACGAGCAGTACTTC. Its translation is CASSRGGAGGPKEYEQYF.

The CDR3 spells CASSLRLAHNEQFF. CDR3 DNA sequence: TGTGCCAGCAGCTTAAGACTAGCCCACAATGAGCAGTTCTTC. The chain combines TRBV7-8 with TRBJ2-1, with 7 bases matching TRBD2. The CDR3 has 14 residues. Trimming cost V 2 bases and J 5 bases; bases outside gene matches: 3. Germline CDR1 reads SGHVS; CDR2 reads FQNEAQ.

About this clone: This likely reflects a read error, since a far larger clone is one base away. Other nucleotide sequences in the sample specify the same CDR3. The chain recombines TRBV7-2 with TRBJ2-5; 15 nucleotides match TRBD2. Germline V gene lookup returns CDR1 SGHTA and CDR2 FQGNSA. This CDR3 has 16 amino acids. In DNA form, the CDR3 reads TGTGCTAGCAGCTGGGGACTAGCGGGAGGTGTGGAGACCCAGTACTTC. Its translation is CASSWGLAGGVETQYF. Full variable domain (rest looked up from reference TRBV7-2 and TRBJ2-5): GAGVSQSPSNKVTEKGKDVELRCDPISGHTALYWYRQSLGQGLEFLIYFQGNSAPDKSGLPSDRFSAERTGGSVSTLTIQRTQQEDSAVYLCASSWGLAGGVETQYFGPGTRLLVL.

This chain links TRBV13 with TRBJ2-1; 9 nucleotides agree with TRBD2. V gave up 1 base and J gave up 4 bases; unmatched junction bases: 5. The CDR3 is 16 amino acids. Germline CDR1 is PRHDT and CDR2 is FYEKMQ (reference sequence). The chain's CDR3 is CASSLVSTSGYNEQFF. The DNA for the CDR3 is TGTGCCAGCAGCTTAGTTTCGACTAGCGGTTACAATGAGCAGTTCTTC.

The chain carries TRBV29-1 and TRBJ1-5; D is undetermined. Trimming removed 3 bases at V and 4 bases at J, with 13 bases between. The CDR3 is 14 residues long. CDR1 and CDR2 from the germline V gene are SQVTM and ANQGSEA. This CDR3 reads CSVEAQLKNQPQHF. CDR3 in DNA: TGCAGCGTTGAGGCGCAGCTTAAAAATCAGCCCCAGCATTTT. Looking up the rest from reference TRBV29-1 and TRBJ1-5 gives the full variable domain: SAVISQKPSRDICQRGTSLTIQCQVDSQVTMMFWYRQQPGQSLTLIATANQGSEATYESGFVIDKFPISRPNLTFSTLTVSNMSPEDSSIYLCSVEAQLKNQPQHFGDGTRLSIL.

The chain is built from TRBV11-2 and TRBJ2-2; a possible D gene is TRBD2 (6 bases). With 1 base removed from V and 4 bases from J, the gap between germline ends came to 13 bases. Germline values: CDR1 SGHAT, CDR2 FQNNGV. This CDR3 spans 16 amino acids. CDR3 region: CASSLGGRRGTGELFF. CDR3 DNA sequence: TGTGCCAGCAGCTTAGGGGGAAGGCGGGGCACCGGGGAGCTGTTTTTT. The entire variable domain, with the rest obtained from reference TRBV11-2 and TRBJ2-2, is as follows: EAGVAQSPRYKIIEKRQSVAFWCNPISGHATLYWYQQILGQGPKLLIQFQNNGVVDDSQLPKDRFSAERLKGVDSTLKIQPAKLEDSAVYLCASSLGGRRGTGELFFGEGSRLTVL.

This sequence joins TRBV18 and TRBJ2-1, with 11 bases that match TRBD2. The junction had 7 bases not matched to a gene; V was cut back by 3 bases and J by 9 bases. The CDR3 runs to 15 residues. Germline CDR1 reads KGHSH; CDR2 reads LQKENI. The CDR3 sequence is CASSPSSGRAVEQFF. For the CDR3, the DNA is TGTGCCAGCTCACCTAGTAGCGGGAGGGCCGTTGAGCAGTTCTTC. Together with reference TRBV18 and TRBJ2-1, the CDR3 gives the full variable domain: NAGVMQNPRHLVRRRGQEARLRCSPMKGHSHVYWYRQLPEEGLKFMVYLQKENIIDESGMPKERFSAEFPKEGPSILRIQQVVRGDSAAYFCASSPSSGRAVEQFFGPGTRLTVL.

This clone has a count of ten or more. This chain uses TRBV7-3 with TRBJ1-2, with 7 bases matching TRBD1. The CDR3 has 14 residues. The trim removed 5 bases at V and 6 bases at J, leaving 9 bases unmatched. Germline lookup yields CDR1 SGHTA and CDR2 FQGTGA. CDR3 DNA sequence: TGTGCCAGCAGCCCCACCGGGCAGGGGGATGGCTACACCTTC. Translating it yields CASSPTGQGDGYTF.

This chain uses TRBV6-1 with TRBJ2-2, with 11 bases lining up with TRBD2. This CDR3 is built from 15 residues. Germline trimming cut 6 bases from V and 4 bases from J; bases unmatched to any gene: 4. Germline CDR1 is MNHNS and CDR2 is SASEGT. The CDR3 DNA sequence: TGTGCCAGCAGCCCCGGGACTAGCGGCACCGGGGAGCTGTTTTTT. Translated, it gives CASSPGTSGTGELFF.